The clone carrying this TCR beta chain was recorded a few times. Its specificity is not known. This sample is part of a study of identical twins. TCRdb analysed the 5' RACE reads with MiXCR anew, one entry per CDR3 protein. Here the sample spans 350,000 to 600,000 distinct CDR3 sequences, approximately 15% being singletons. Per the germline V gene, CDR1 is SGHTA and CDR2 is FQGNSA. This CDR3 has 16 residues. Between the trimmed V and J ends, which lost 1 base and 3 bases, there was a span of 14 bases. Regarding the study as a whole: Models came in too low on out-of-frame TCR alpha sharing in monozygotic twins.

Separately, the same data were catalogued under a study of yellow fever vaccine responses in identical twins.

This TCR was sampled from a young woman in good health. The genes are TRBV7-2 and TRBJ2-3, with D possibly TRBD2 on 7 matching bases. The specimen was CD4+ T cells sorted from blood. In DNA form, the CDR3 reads TGTGCCAGCAGCTTAGAGGGGGGGCGCCTAACAGATACGCAGTATTTT. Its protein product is CASSLEGGRLTDTQYF.